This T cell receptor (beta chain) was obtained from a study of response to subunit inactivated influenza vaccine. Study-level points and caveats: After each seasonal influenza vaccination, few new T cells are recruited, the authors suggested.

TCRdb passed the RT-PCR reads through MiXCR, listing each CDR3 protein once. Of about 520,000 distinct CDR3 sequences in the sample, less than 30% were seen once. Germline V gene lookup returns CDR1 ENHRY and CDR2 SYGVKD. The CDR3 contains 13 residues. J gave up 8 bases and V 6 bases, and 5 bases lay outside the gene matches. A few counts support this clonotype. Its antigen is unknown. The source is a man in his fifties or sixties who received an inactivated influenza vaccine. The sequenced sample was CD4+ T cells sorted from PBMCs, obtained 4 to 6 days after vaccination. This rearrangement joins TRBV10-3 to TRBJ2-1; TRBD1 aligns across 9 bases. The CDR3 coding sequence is TGTGCCATCAGGGACAGGGGAAGGGATGAGCAGTTCTTC. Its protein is CAIRDRGRDEQFF.